This T cell receptor beta chain emerged from a study of blood T cell repertoires in COVID-19 (dated by TCRdb to the early 2020s). A note on the overall study: Collaborator samples came from the United States, Italy and Spain and covered acute and convalescent phases of COVID-19. Deeply sampled blood TCRbeta repertoires from subjects exposed to, actively infected with, or recovered from COVID-19 were included in the dataset. HLA class I and class II types, where available, came from metadata supplied by the sample provider rather than from assay-based typing. The sample metadata nearly always contained a de-identified subject ID, COVID-19 status, age in years and sex. The repertoires were released in a freely available public database intended as a resource for research on the immune response to SARS-CoV-2. The material from the prospective study consisted of cDNA or gDNA derived from T cells, B-cell-depleted T cells, or PBMCs. Samples came from the ongoing ImmuneRACE study (first 160 participants) plus 1,254 subjects from 6 global collaborators. What the study reported, not specific to this receptor: The amount of clinical and demographic metadata varied by source and participant and was provided uncurated.

Collaborating institutions collected whole blood in K2EDTA tubes following their own protocols. Collaborator samples were shipped for TCRbeta analysis as frozen whole blood, isolated PBMCs, or DNA extracted from either sample type. Per the germline V gene, SGDLS is the CDR1 and YYNGEE is the CDR2. The CDR3 holds 16 amino acids from the cysteine to the phenylalanine. The sequence is cut down to CDR3 DNA, 48 bases in frame from base 1. After removal of 2 bases from V and 3 bases from J, the junction retains 4 bases not matched to a gene. TCRbeta CDR3 regions were amplified from genomic DNA using the immunoSEQ Assay, a bias-controlled multiplex PCR. The study's processing was this. Within the assay, amplification of reference gene primers was used to estimate how many nucleated cells each sample contained. Sequence reads were collapsed and filtered to measure the absolute abundance of every unique TCRbeta CDR3 rearrangement. For each sample, productive Simpson clonality was calculated as the square root of Simpson's diversity index across productive rearrangements. This immuneACCESS table, as held by TCRdb, lists in-frame sequences with V and J called but not all clones. Of the missing ones, under half trace to an unresolved V gene in checked studies; the others have no known cause. The V and J calls and the clone size are those of that table, but D and trimming were determined from the DNA. For this sample the table gives approximately 13,000 clones, of which 83% were detected only once. The top ten constitute approximately 24% of the sample.

This clone has just one count. This receptor's antigen is unknown. Qualities for individual bases were not recorded, and no much larger clone is one base off. The chain links TRBV9 with TRBJ2-1; 11 of the junction bases match TRBD2. What was sequenced was peripheral blood. The clonotype originates from an older woman with acute or convalescent COVID-19. At the DNA level, the sequence is TGTGCCAGCAGCGTTGGACTAGCGGGCAACTACAATGAGCAGTTCTTC. This gives the protein CASSVGLAGNYNEQFF.